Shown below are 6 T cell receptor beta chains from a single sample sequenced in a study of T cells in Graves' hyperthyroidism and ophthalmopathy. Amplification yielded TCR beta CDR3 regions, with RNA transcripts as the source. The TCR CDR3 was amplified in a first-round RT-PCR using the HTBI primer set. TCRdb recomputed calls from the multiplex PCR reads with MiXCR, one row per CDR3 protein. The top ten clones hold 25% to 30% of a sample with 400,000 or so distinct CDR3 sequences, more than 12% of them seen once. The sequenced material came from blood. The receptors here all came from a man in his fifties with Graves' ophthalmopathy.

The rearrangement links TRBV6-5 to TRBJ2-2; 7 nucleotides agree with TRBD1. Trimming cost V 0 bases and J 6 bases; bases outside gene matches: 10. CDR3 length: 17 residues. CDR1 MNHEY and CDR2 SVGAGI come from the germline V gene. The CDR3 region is CASSYSIFGQGAGELFF. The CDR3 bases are TGTGCCAGCAGTTACTCGATATTTGGCCAGGGGGCCGGGGAGCTGTTTTTT.

DNA of the CDR3: TGTGCCAGCAGTGGCACAGGGACTAGCGACACCTACAATGAGCAGTTCTTC. This sequence encodes CASSGTGTSDTYNEQFF. V gene TRBV28 combines with J gene TRBJ2-1, with TRBD2 identical over 10 bases. The CDR3 runs to 17 residues. Losses at the gene ends were 5 bases for V and 2 bases for J; bases not matched to a gene: 9. Germline assignment: CDR1 MDHEN and CDR2 SYDVKM.

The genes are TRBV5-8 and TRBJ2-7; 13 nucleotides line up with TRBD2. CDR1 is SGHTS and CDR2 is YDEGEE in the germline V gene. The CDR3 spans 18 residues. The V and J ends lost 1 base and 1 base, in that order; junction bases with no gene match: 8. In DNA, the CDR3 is TGTGCCAGCAGCTTGTTCGCTGGACTAGCGGGAGTTTCCTACGAGCAGTACTTC. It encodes CASSLFAGLAGVSYEQYF.

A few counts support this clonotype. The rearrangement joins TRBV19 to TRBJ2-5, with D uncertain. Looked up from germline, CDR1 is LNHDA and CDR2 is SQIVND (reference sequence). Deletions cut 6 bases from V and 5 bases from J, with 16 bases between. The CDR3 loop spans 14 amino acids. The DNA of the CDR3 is TGTGCCAGTAGGGAACGGCCCACTGGGGAGACCCAGTACTTC. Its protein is CASRERPTGETQYF.

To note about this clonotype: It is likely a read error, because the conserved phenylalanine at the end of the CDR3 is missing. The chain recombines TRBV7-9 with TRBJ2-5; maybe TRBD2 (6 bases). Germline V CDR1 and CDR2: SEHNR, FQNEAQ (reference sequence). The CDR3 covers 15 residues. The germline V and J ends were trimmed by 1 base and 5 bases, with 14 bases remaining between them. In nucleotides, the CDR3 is TGTGCCAGCAGCTTAGATTTTGGTCTAGCGGAGACCCAGTACCTC. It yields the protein CASSLDFGLAETQYL.

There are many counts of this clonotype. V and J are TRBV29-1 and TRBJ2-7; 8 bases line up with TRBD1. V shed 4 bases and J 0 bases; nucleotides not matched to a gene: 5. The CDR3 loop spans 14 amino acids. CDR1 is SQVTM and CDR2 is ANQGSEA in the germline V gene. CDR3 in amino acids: CSVGRQGSSYEQYF. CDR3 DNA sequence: TGCAGCGTTGGTCGACAGGGGAGCTCCTACGAGCAGTACTTC.